Listed here are 19 T cell receptor beta chains from one sample, sequenced in a study of beta chain features in type 1 diabetes. Reverse transcribing all isolated RNA meant expressed TCRB transcripts were sequenced. Measured with immunoSEQ multiplex PCR; TCRdb has only the in-frame clones, and not every one. The sample records about 700,000 clones, around an eighth being singletons. Study-level findings and limits: Shorter TCRB CDR3s, moderately but significantly so, were found in Type 1 diabetes patients in all four CD4+ subsets.

These receptors' targets are unknown. Sequenced sample: naive CD4+ T cells from blood. The receptors derive from a man between 18 and 35 years old with type 1 diabetes.

This chain joins TRBV9 and TRBJ2-1; TRBD2 matches at 10 bases. The V and J ends lost 3 bases and 4 bases, in that order; junction bases with no gene match: 4. CDR3 length: 15 residues. Looked up from germline, CDR1 is SGDLS and CDR2 is YYNGEE. DNA of the CDR3: TGTGCCAGCAGCGCGGCTAGCGGGGGATACAATGAGCAGTTCTTC. Protein sequence: CASSAASGGYNEQFF.

The chain links TRBV27 to TRBJ2-3; 9 bases map to TRBD2. The J segment lost 4 bases and the V segment lost 6 bases, leaving 8 bases of the junction unmatched. Germline V gives CDR1 MNHEY, CDR2 SMNVEV (reference sequence). This CDR3 region has 15 residues. The CDR3 nucleotides read TGTGCCAGCAGACTTAGTAGCGGGGGAGCAGATACGCAGTATTTT. It translates to CASRLSSGGADTQYF.

This clone turned up a few times. This sequence joins TRBV11-2 and TRBJ1-6, with unresolved D. The germline V gene has CDR1 SGHAT and CDR2 FQNNGV. Deletions cut 3 bases from V and 10 bases from J, with 7 bases between. This CDR3 has 12 amino acids. Here the CDR3 DNA reads TGTGCCAGCAGCTTGAGAGACTCACCCCTCCACTTT. Translated: CASSLRDSPLHF.

The gene calls are TRBV11-2 and TRBJ2-1; D might be TRBD1 (5 bases). The CDR3 contains 12 residues. Germline V gene lookup returns CDR1 SGHAT and CDR2 FQNNGV. The ends were cut back, 8 bases at V and 8 bases at J, with 13 bases in the middle. The DNA for the CDR3 is TGTGCCAGCCTCCAGGGAAGCGATGAGCAGTTCTTC. Protein sequence: CASLQGSDEQFF. Full variable domain (rest looked up from reference TRBV11-2 and TRBJ2-1): EAGVAQSPRYKIIEKRQSVAFWCNPISGHATLYWYQQILGQGPKLLIQFQNNGVVDDSQLPKDRFSAERLKGVDSTLKIQPAKLEDSAVYLCASLQGSDEQFFGPGTRLTVL.

V and J are TRBV18 and TRBJ1-1; D is uncertain. Germline V lookup: CDR1 KGHSH, CDR2 LQKENI. The ends were cut back, 5 bases at V and 7 bases at J, with 11 bases in the middle. The CDR3 has 12 amino acids. The CDR3, as DNA: TGTGCCAGCTCAAACAGAGAGCTTGAAGCTTTCTTT. Translated, it gives CASSNRELEAFF.

This rearrangement joins TRBV5-4 to TRBJ2-3; 11 bases are a match to TRBD2. The length of the CDR3 is 18 residues. V gave up 2 bases and J gave up 4 bases; unmatched junction bases: 12. The germline V gene has CDR1 SGHNT and CDR2 YYREEE (reference sequence). CDR3 bases: TGTGCCAGCAGCTTAGGTCGACTAGCGGGGACGTTTTCAGATACGCAGTATTTT. It yields the protein CASSLGRLAGTFSDTQYF.

This clone showed up just a few times. The chain's CDR3 is CASWTGAYNEQFF. As DNA, the CDR3 is TGTGCCTCGTGGACAGGGGCATACAATGAGCAGTTCTTC. The rearrangement links TRBV30 to TRBJ2-1; TRBD1 aligns across 9 bases. The CDR3 is 13 residues long. Germline CDR1 and CDR2: GTSNPN and SVGIG (reference sequence). The V segment lost 7 bases and the J segment 4 bases; nucleotides outside the gene matches: 5. Complete variable domain (other parts from reference TRBV30 and TRBJ2-1): SQTIHQWPATLVQPVGSPLSLECTVEGTSNPNLYWYRQAAGRGLQLLFYSVGIGQISSEVPQNLSASRPQDRQFILSSKKLLLSDSGFYLCASWTGAYNEQFFGPGTRLTVL.

This clone was seen a handful of times. This chain links TRBV11-2 with TRBJ1-4; TRBD1 might be the D (5 bases). This CDR3 is 15 amino acids long. V was trimmed by 2 bases and J by 15 bases, leaving 22 bases between them. CDR1 is SGHAT and CDR2 is FQNNGV in the germline V gene. As DNA, the CDR3 is TGTGCCAGCAGCTTAAACAACAGGATAGGGGTTCAATTGTTTTTT. Residues: CASSLNNRIGVQLFF.

With respect to this clone: The germline gene is not matched at one end of the junction; a read error may be the cause. The rearrangement links TRBV11-3 to TRBJ1-2; 7 nucleotides line up with TRBD1. From germline, CDR1 is SGHNT and CDR2 YENEEA. The CDR3 is 12 amino acids. The CDR3 DNA reads as TGTGCCAGCAGTTTAGGGGGCGATGGCTACACCTTC. Translated: CASSLGGDGYTF. Variable domain in full (rest from reference TRBV11-3 and TRBJ1-2): EAGVVQSPRYKIIEKKQPVAFWCNPISGHNTLYWYLQNLGQGPELLIRYENEEAVDDSQLPKDRFSAERLKGVDSTLKIQPAELGDSAVYLCASSLGGDGYTFGSGTRLTVV.

The CDR3 coding sequence is TGTGCCGCAGGACTCTATGGCTACACCTTC. The encoded protein is CAAGLYGYTF. J is TRBJ1-2 and V is TRBV28; unclear D gene. The CDR3 has 10 amino acids. V lost 11 bases and J lost 4, with 8 bases in between. Germline V gives CDR1 MDHEN, CDR2 SYDVKM.

This clone was counted a few times. V usage is TRBV11-1 and J usage is TRBJ2-1; possible D gene TRBD1, 6 bases. Germline V CDR1 and CDR2: SGHAT, FQDESV (reference sequence). The CDR3 runs 13 residues. Trimming shortened V by 5 bases and J by 6 bases, and 11 bases separated the two germline ends. CDR3 nucleotide sequence: TGTGCCAGCAGCACCCGGACAGCCAATGAGCAGTTCTTC. Its protein is CASSTRTANEQFF.

The J gene is TRBJ2-3, the V gene TRBV14, with D possibly TRBD2 on 6 matching bases. The CDR3 has 17 amino acids. Trimming took 1 base from V and 2 from J, leaving 16 bases between them. The V gene's germline CDR1 is SGHDN and CDR2 FVKESK. CDR3 in DNA: TGTGCCAGCAGCCAAGGTCGGGACTCGCTCACCACAGATACGCAGTATTTT. It codes for CASSQGRDSLTTDTQYF. Based on the CDR3 plus reference TRBV14 and TRBJ2-3, the full variable domain is EAGVTQFPSHSVIEKGQTVTLRCDPISGHDNLYWYRRVMGKEIKFLLHFVKESKQDESGMPNNRFLAERTGGTYSTLKVQPAELEDSGVYFCASSQGRDSLTTDTQYFGPGTRLTVL.

The V and J genes are TRBV29-1 and TRBJ1-1; the D gene is possibly TRBD1 (5 bases). Germline values: CDR1 SQVTM, CDR2 ANQGSEA. V was clipped by 3 bases and J by 10 bases, with 18 bases between them. The CDR3 length is 13 residues. CDR3 region: CSVEAGQLGGAFF. In nucleotides, the CDR3 is TGCAGCGTTGAGGCAGGTCAGTTGGGGGGAGCTTTCTTT.

CDR3 loop: CASSLVGDSEAFF. Written as DNA, the CDR3 is TGCGCCAGCAGCTTGGTGGGGGACAGTGAAGCTTTCTTT. J is TRBJ1-1 and V is TRBV5-1; 7 bases match TRBD1. The germline V gene has CDR1 SGHRS and CDR2 YFSETQ. The CDR3 consists of 13 residues. V dropped 0 bases and J dropped 7; count of bases not matched to a gene: 3.

V usage is TRBV12-5 and J usage is TRBJ2-2; a weak D match, TRBD1 (5 bases). The CDR3 has 19 amino acids. The V end lost 3 bases, the J end lost 0 bases, and 20 bases lay between the germline ends. Per the germline V gene, CDR1 is LGHNT and CDR2 is FRNRAP. CDR3 nucleotide sequence: TGTGCTAGTGGTTTCTCGACAGACTTCGAGGTGGCGAACACCGGGGAGCTGTTTTTT. It yields the protein CASGFSTDFEVANTGELFF.

The chain uses TRBV2 and TRBJ1-5; TRBD1 might be the D (5 bases). Germline loops: CDR1 SNHLY, CDR2 FYNNEI. This CDR3 region has 14 residues. Trimming shortened V by 4 bases and J by 3 bases, and 10 bases separated the two germline ends. Here the CDR3 DNA reads TGTGCCAGCAGTGTTCAGGGATTCAATCAGCCCCAGCATTTT. Its protein is CASSVQGFNQPQHF.

The chain links TRBV30 to TRBJ1-5, with 9 nucleotides matching TRBD1. The germline gives CDR1 GTSNPN, CDR2 SVGIG (reference sequence). The CDR3 is 14 amino acids. V dropped 0 bases and J dropped 7; count of bases not matched to a gene: 4. The CDR3 sequence is CAWSVLTGGQPQHF. For the CDR3, the DNA is TGTGCCTGGAGTGTACTGACAGGGGGACAGCCCCAGCATTTT.

This clone was found a few times. The J gene is TRBJ1-2, the V gene TRBV12-5, with 7 positions matching TRBD1. The CDR3 extends over 12 amino acids. Germline V gives CDR1 LGHNT, CDR2 FRNRAP. V shed 2 bases and J 8 bases; nucleotides not matched to a gene: 2. Written as DNA, the CDR3 is TGTGCTAGTGGTTTGAGGGGGCTCGGCTACACCTTC. Translation: CASGLRGLGYTF.

The chain is built from TRBV29-1 and TRBJ1-4; 9 bases map to TRBD1. The CDR3 totals 16 residues. CDR1 SQVTM and CDR2 ANQGSEA come from the germline V gene. J lost 4 bases, V lost 0 bases, and 6 bases had no gene match. The CDR3 reads CSVEDLSTGGNEKLFF. In nucleotides, the CDR3 is TGCAGCGTTGAAGATCTATCGACAGGGGGTAATGAAAAACTGTTTTTT.